The present TCR beta chain was sequenced within a study of Ad26.COV2.S vaccination and SARS-CoV-2 variants. Study in general: Donor joined the COV1001 Ad26.COV2.S trial arm.

Treatment reported: about 20 received Ad26.COV2.S at low or high dose, single or two shots; five or six received placebo; per-sample allocation not given. The samples date from day 63 after the first vaccine or placebo injection. Boston hosted the donor, who was an adult aged 18-55 years. Assay used: immunoSEQ multiplex PCR; TCRdb lists only in-frame clones, some missing. The sample lists 400,000 or so clones; roughly nine tenths were seen once. Germline loops: CDR1 KGHDR, CDR2 SFDVKD. V lost 4 bases and J 0 bases, leaving 3 bases between the germline ends. This CDR3 spans 13 amino acids. The clonotype originates from a person between 18 and 60 years old who received the Ad26.COV2.S COVID-19 vaccine or a placebo. J is TRBJ1-5 and V is TRBV24-1, with D hard to call. Specimen: peripheral blood, collected in a trial of Ad26.COV2.S vaccine versus placebo. CDR3 sequence: CATSDSSNQPQHF. CDR3 in DNA: TGTGCCACCAGTGACAGTAGCAATCAGCCCCAGCATTTT.